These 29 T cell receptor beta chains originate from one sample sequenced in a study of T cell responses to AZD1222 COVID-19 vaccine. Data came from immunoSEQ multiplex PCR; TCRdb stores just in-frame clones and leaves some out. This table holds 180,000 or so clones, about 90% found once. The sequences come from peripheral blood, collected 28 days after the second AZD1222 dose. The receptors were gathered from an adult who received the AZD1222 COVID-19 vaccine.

The CDR3 loop reads CATSAAGHEPYEQYF. As DNA, the CDR3 is TGTGCCACCAGTGCCGCGGGACACGAGCCCTACGAGCAGTACTTC. The chain links TRBV24-1 to TRBJ2-7; D is perhaps TRBD1 or TRBD2 (6 bases each). Germline assignment: CDR1 KGHDR and CDR2 SFDVKD. CDR3 length: 15 residues. V shed 5 bases and J shed 2 bases, with 15 bases lying between them.

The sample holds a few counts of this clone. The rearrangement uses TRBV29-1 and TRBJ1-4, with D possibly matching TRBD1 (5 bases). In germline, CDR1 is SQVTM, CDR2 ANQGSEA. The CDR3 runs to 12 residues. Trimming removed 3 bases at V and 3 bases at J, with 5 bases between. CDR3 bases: TGCAGCGTTGAGGGACCTAATGAAAAACTGTTTTTT. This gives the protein CSVEGPNEKLFF.

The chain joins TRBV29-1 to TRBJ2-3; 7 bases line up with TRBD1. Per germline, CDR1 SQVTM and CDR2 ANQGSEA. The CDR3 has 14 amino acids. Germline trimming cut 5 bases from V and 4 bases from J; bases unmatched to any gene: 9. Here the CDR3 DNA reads TGCAGCGTTCCGGACAGGATTCGGGCAGATACGCAGTATTTT. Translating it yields CSVPDRIRADTQYF.

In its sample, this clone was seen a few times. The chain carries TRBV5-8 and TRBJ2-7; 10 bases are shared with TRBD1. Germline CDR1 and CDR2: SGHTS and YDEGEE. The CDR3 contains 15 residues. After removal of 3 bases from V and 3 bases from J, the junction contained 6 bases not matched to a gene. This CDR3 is CASSSYGTGDYEQYF. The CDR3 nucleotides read TGTGCCAGCAGCTCGTACGGGACAGGGGACTACGAGCAGTACTTC.

For the CDR3, the DNA is TGCGCCAGCAGCTTGTACAGGGGGCCCAACAGCTACGAGCAGTACTTC. Translating it yields CASSLYRGPNSYEQYF. The chain joins TRBV5-1 to TRBJ2-7, with 9 bases aligning to TRBD1. The CDR3 covers 16 residues. In germline, CDR1 is SGHRS, CDR2 YFSETQ. Trimming took 1 base from V and 3 from J; bases not matched to a gene: 8. The complete variable domain, with remaining parts taken from reference TRBV5-1 and TRBJ2-7, reads KAGVTQTPRYLIKTRGQQVTLSCSPISGHRSVSWYQQTPGQGLQFLFEYFSETQRNKGNFPGRFSGRQFSNSRSEMNVSTLELGDSALYLCASSLYRGPNSYEQYFGPGTRLTVT.

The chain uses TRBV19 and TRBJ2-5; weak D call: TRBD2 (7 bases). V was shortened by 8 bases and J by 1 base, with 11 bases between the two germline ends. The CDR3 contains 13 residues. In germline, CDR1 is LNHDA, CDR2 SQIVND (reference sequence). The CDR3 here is CASGGAVQETQYF. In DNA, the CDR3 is TGTGCCAGTGGGGGGGCGGTCCAAGAGACCCAGTACTTC.

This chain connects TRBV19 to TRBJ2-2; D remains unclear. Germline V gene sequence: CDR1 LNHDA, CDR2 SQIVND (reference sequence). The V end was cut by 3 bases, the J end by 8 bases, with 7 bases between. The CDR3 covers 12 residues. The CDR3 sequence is CASSMNPGELFF. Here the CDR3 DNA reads TGTGCCAGTAGTATGAATCCGGGGGAGCTGTTTTTT.

The CDR3 DNA reads as TGTGCCAGCAGGGGAGGGGGCGTGGAGACCCAGTACTTC. This encodes CASRGGGVETQYF. The chain combines TRBV7-8 with TRBJ2-5; D may be TRBD1 or TRBD2 (7 bases each). V lost 6 bases and J 5 bases, leaving 13 bases between the germline ends. The CDR3 is 13 amino acids. Germline V CDR1 and CDR2: SGHVS, FQNEAQ.

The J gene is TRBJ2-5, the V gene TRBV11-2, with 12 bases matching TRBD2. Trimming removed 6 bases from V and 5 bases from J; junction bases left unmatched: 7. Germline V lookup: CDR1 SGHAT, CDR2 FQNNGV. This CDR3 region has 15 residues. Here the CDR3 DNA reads TGTGCCAGCAGTATGACTAGCGGGGGTGGGGAGACCCAGTACTTC. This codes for CASSMTSGGGETQYF.

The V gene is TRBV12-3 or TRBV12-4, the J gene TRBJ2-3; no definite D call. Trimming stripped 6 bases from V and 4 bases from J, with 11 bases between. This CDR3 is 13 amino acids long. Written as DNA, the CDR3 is TGTGCCAGCAGCCCCCTGACCGCAGATACGCAGTATTTT. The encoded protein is CASSPLTADTQYF.

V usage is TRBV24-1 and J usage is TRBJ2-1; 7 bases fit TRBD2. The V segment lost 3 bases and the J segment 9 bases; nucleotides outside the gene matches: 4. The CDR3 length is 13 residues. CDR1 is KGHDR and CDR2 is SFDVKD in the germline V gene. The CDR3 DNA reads TGTGCCACCAGTGATCCTATAGCGGGTGAGCAGTTCTTC. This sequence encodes CATSDPIAGEQFF.

CDR3 in amino acids: CASSAQFWAEQYF. The CDR3, as DNA: TGTGCCAGCAGCGCGCAGTTCTGGGCCGAGCAGTACTTC. J is TRBJ2-7 and V is TRBV14, with D hard to call. V was cut by 5 bases and J by 6 bases, with 14 bases left in between. Germline loops: CDR1 SGHDN, CDR2 FVKESK. The length of the CDR3 is 13 residues.

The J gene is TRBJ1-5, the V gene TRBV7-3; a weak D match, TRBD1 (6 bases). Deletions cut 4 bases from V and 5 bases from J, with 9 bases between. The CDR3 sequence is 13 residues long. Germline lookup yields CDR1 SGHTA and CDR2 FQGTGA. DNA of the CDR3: TGTGCCAGCAGCTATAACAGGGATCAGCCCCAGCATTTT. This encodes CASSYNRDQPQHF.

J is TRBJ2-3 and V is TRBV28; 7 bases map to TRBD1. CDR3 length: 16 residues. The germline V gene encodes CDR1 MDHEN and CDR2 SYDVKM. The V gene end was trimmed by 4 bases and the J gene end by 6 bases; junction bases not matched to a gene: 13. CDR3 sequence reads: CASSSQTGRAADTQYF. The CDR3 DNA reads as TGTGCCAGCAGTTCCCAGACAGGGCGGGCGGCGGATACGCAGTATTTT.

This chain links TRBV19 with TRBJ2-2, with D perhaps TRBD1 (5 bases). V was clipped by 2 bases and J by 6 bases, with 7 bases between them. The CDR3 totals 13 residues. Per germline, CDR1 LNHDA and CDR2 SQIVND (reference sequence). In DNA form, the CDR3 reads TGTGCCAGTAGTATACAGGGCCCCGGGGAGCTGTTTTTT. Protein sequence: CASSIQGPGELFF. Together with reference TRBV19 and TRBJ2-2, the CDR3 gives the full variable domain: DGGITQSPKYLFRKEGQNVTLSCEQNLNHDAMYWYRQDPGQGLRLIYYSQIVNDFQKGDIAEGYSVSREKKESFPLTVTSAQKNPTAFYLCASSIQGPGELFFGEGSRLTVL.

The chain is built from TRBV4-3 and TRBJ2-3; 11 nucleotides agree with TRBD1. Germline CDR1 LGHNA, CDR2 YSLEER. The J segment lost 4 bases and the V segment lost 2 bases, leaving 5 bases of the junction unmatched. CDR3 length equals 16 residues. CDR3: CASSQPPGQGADTQYF. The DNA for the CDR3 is TGCGCCAGCAGCCAACCCCCGGGACAGGGGGCAGATACGCAGTATTTT.

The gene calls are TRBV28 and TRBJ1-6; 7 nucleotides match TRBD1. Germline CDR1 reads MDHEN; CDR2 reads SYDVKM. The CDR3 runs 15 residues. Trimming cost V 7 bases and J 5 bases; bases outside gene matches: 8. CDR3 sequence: CASITGQTDNSPLHF. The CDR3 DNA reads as TGTGCCAGCATCACGGGACAGACTGATAATTCACCCCTCCACTTT. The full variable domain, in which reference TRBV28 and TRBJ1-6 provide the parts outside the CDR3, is DVKVTQSSRYLVKRTGEKVFLECVQDMDHENMFWYRQDPGLGLRLIYFSYDVKMKEKGDIPEGYSVSREKKERFSLILESASTNQTSMYLCASITGQTDNSPLHFGNGTRLTVT.

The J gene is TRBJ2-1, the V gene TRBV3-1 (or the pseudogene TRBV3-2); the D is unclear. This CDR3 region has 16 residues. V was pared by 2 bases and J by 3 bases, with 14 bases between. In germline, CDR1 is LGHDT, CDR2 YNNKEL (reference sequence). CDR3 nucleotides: TGTGCCAGCAGCCAAAGTGTCTTGCCGGTCTACAATGAGCAGTTCTTC. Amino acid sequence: CASSQSVLPVYNEQFF.

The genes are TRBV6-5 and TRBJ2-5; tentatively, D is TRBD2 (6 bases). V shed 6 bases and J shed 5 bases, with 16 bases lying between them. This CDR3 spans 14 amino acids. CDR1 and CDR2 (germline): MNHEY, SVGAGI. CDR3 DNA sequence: TGTGCCAGCAGCCTCGGGAGAGGGCGGGAGACCCAGTACTTC. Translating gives CASSLGRGRETQYF.

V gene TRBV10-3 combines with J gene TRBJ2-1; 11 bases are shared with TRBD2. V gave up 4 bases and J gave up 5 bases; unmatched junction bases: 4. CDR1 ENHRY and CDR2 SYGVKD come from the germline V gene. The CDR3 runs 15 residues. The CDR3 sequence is CAISAGLADHNEQFF. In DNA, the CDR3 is TGTGCCATCAGTGCGGGACTAGCGGACCACAATGAGCAGTTCTTC.

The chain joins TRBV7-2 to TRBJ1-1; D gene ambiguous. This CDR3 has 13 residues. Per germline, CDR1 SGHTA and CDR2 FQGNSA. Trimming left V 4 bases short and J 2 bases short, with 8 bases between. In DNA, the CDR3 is TGTGCCAGCAGCTCGGGATACAACACTGAAGCTTTCTTT. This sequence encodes CASSSGYNTEAFF.

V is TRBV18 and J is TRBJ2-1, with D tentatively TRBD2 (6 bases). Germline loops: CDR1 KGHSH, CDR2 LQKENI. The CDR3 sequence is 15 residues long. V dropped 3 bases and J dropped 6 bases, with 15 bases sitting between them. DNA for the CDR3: TGTGCCAGCTCACCCCTGCGGGGCAGCGTCAATGAGCAGTTCTTC. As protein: CASSPLRGSVNEQFF.

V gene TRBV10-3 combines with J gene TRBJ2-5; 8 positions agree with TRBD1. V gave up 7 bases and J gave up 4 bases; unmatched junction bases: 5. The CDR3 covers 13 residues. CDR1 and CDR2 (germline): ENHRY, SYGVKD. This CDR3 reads CAITEQGGETQYF. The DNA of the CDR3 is TGTGCCATCACTGAACAGGGGGGAGAGACCCAGTACTTC.

For the CDR3, the DNA is TGTGCCAGCAGCTCCCTAGCGGGGGCCGGCAATGAGCAGTTCTTC. Translating it yields CASSSLAGAGNEQFF. This rearrangement joins TRBV7-3 to TRBJ2-1; 10 nucleotides agree with TRBD2. CDR1 is SGHTA, CDR2 FQGTGA, per germline. The CDR3 contains 15 residues. J lost 6 bases, V lost 4 bases, and 6 bases had no gene match.

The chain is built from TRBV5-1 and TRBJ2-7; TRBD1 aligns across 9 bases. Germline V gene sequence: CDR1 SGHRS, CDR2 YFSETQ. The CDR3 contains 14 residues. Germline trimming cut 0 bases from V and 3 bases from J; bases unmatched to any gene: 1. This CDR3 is CASSLGQGVYEQYF. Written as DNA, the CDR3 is TGCGCCAGCAGCTTGGGACAGGGGGTCTACGAGCAGTACTTC.

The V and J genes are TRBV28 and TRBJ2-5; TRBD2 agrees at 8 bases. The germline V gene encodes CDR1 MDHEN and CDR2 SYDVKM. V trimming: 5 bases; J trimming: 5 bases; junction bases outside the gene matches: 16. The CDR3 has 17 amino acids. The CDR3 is CASSRAGGGGSRETQYF. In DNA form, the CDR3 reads TGTGCCAGCAGTCGGGCGGGGGGAGGCGGGTCCCGGGAGACCCAGTACTTC.

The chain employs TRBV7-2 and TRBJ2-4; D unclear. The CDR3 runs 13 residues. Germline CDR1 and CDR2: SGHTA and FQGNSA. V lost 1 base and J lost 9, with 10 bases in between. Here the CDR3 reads CASSLDLFTIQYF. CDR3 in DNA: TGTGCCAGCAGCTTAGACCTATTTACCATTCAGTACTTC.

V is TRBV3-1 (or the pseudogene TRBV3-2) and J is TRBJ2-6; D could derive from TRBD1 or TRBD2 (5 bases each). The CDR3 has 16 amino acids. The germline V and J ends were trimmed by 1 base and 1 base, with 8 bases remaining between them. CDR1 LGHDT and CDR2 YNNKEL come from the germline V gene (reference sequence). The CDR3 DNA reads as TGTGCCAGCAGCCAAGCCTGGGGGTCTGGGGCCAACGTCCTGACTTTC. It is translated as CASSQAWGSGANVLTF.

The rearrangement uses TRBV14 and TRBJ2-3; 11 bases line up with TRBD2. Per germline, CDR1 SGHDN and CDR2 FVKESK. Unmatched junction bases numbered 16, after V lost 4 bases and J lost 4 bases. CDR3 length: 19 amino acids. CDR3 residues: CASSPHHFGTSGPSDTQYF. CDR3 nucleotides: TGTGCCAGCAGCCCCCACCATTTCGGGACTAGCGGCCCCTCAGATACGCAGTATTTT.